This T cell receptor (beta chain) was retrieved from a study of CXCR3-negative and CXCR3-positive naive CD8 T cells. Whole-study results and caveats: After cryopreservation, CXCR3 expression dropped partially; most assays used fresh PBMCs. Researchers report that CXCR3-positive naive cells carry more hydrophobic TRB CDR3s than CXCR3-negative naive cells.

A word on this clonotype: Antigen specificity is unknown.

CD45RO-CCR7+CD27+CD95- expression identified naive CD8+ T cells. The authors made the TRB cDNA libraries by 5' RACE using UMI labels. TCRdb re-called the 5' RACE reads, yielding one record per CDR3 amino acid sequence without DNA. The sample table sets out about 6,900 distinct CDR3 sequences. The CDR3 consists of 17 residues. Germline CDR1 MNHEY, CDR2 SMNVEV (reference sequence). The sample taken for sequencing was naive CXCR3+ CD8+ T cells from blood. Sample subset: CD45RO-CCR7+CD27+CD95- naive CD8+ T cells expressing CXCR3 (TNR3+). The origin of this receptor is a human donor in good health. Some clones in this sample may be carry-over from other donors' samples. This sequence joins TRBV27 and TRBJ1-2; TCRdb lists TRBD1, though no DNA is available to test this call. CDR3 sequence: CASSLSVGQLLDYGYTF.